One and the same sample provided the 5 T cell receptor beta chains below, sequenced in a study of OX40 agonist ivuxolimab in advanced cancers. TCRdb's table, derived via immunoSEQ multiplex PCR, lists solely in-frame clones and lacks some. This table has 91,000 or so clones, 85% to 90% appearing once. This sample comprised CD4+ or CD8+ T cells sorted from blood, obtained in a trial of the OX40 agonist ivuxolimab. The receptors were sampled from an adult with an advanced solid tumor such as melanoma, head and neck, liver or kidney cancer.

This chain connects TRBV6-1 to TRBJ2-7; D is perhaps TRBD2 (6 bases). CDR1 and CDR2 (germline): MNHNS, SASEGT. The CDR3 has 15 residues. Deletions cut 6 bases from V and 0 bases from J, with 15 bases between. CDR3 nucleotides: TGTGCCAGCAGCGAACCGGGACTGGGCTCCTACGAGCAGTACTTC. Residues: CASSEPGLGSYEQYF.

The V and J genes are TRBV28 and TRBJ2-1, with D hard to call. Germline V gene sequence: CDR1 MDHEN, CDR2 SYDVKM. V was cut by 6 bases and J by 8 bases, with 14 bases left in between. The CDR3 covers 13 residues. In nucleotides, the CDR3 is TGTGCCAGCAGGGGGTCGATCTTGGATGAGCAGTTCTTC. As protein: CASRGSILDEQFF.

This clone was counted once. The junction differs from germline at one of its ends, possibly a read error. The chain couples TRBV10-3 to TRBJ2-7; 9 bases align to TRBD1. The CDR3 contains 14 residues. Germline V gives CDR1 ENHRY, CDR2 SYGVKD. For the CDR3, the DNA is TGCGCTACGGGTTTGGGACAGGGAGGAGGAGAGCAGTACTTC. Its protein is CATGLGQGGGEQYF.

The chain links TRBV5-4 to TRBJ1-2, with D perhaps matching TRBD1 (6 bases). The CDR3 extends over 15 amino acids. The V gene lost 0 bases and the J gene lost 4 bases, with 13 bases spanning the gap. Germline CDR1 and CDR2: SGHNT and YYREEE (reference sequence). The CDR3 is CASSLELAGVYGYTF. CDR3 sequence (DNA): TGTGCCAGCAGCTTGGAGCTGGCAGGGGTCTATGGCTACACCTTC.

The chain combines TRBV6-5 with TRBJ2-3, with D tentatively TRBD1 (5 bases). CDR3 length: 15 residues. Between the trimmed V and J ends, which lost 4 bases and 4 bases, there was a span of 15 bases. Germline CDR1 and CDR2: MNHEY and SVGAGI. Here the CDR3 DNA reads TGTGCCAGCAGTTTAGGGGCCCCTAGGGCAGATACGCAGTATTTT. Its protein product is CASSLGAPRADTQYF.